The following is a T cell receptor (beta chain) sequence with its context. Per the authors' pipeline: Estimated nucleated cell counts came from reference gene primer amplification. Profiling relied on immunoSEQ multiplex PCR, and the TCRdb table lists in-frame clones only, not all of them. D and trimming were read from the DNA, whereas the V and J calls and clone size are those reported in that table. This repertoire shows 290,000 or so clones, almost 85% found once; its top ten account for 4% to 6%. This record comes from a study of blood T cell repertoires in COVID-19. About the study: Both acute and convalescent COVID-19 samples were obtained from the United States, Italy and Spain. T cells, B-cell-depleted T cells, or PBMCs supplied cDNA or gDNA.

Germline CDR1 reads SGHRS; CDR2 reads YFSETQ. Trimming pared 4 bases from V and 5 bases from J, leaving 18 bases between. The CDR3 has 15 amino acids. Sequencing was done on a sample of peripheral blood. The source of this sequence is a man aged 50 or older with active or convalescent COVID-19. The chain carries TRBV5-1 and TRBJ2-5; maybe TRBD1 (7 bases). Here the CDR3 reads CASSIPTGTEETQYF. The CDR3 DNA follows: TGCGCCAGCAGCATCCCGACAGGGACTGAGGAGACCCAGTACTTC.